This T cell receptor (beta chain) originates from a study of T-cell reconstitution after alpha-beta-depleted transplantation in children. This clonotype was observed many times. With 1 base removed from V and 6 bases from J, the gap between germline ends came to 8 bases. This CDR3 has 13 amino acids. Per the germline V gene, CDR1 is SEHNR and CDR2 is FQNEAQ (reference sequence). Preparation of the TCRbeta library used unique molecular identifiers. TCRdb re-called the PCR reads with MiXCR, one entry per CDR3 protein. There are about 360,000 distinct CDR3 sequences in the sample; roughly 15% occur only once, and 4% to 5.5% lies in the top ten.

This TCR derives from a human donor who donated a stem cell graft to a child with Fanconi anemia. The V gene is TRBV7-9, the J gene TRBJ2-3; no clear D gene. The specimen comprised PBMCs, sampled from the stem cell graft. The CDR3 sequence: CASSLDGPDTQYF. As DNA, the CDR3 is TGTGCCAGCAGCTTAGACGGTCCGGATACGCAGTATTTT.